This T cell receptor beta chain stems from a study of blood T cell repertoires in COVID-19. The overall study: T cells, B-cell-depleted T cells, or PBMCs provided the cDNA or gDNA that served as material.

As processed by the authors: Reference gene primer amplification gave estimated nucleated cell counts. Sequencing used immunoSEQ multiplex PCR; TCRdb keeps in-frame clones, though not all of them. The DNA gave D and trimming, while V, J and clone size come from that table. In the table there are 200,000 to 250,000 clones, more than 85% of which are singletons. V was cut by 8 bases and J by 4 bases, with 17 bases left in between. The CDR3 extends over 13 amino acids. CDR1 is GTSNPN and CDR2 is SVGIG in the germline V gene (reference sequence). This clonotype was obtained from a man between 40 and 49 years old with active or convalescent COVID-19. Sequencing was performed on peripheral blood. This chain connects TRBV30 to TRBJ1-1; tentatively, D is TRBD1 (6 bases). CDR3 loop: CAGPIGGATEAFF. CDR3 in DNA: TGTGCCGGTCCTATCGGGGGGGCCACTGAAGCTTTCTTT.